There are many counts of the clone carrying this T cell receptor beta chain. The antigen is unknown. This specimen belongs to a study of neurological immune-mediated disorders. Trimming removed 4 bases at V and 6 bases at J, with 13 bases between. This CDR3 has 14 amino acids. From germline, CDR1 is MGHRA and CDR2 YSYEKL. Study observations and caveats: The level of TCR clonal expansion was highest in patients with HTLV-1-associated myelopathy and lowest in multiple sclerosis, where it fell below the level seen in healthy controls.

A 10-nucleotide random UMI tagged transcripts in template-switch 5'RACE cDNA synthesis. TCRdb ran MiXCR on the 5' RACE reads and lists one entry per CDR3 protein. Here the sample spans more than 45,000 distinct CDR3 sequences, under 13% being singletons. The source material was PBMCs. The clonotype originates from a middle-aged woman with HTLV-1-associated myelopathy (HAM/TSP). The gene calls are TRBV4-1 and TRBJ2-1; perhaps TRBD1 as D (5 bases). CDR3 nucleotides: TGCGCCAGCAGCCCTACAGGAGTTACCAATGAGCAGTTCTTC. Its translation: CASSPTGVTNEQFF.